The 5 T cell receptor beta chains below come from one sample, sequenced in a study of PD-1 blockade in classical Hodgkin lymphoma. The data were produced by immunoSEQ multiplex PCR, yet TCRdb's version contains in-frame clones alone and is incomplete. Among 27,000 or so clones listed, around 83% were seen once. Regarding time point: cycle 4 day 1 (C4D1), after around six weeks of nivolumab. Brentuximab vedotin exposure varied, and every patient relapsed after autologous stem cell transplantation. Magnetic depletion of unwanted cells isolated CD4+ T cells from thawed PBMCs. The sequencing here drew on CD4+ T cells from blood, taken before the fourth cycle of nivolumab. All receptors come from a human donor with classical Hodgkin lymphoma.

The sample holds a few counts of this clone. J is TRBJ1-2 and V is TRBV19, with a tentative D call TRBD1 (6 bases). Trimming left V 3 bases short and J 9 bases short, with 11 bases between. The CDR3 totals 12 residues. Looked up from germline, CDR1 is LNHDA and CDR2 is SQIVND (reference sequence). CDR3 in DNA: TGTGCCAGTAGTATCGGACAGACAAGCTACACCTTC. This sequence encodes CASSIGQTSYTF.

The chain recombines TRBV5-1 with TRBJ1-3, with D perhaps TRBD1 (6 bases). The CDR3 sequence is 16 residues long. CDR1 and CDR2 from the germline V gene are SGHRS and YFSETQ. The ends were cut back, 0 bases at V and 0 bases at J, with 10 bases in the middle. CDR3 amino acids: CASSLGQAGSGNTIYF. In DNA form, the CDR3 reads TGCGCCAGCAGCTTGGGACAGGCCGGCTCTGGAAACACCATATATTTT.

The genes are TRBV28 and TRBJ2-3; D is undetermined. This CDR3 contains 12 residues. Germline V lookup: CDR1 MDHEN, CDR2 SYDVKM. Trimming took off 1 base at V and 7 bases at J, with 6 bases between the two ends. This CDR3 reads CASSLFPHTQYF. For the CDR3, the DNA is TGTGCCAGCAGTTTATTTCCCCATACGCAGTATTTT.

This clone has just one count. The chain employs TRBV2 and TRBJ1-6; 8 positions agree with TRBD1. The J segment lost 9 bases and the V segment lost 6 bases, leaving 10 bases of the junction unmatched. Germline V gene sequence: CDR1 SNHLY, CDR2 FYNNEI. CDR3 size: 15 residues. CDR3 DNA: TGTGCCAGCAGAGGGGGGACAGGCGAAAGTTCACCCCTCCACTTT. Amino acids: CASRGGTGESSPLHF.

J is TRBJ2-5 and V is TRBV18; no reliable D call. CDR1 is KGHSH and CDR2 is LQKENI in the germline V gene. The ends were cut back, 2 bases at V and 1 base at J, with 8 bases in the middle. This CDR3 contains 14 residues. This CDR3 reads CASSPRLGQETQYF. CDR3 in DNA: TGTGCCAGCTCACCAAGACTGGGCCAAGAGACCCAGTACTTC.